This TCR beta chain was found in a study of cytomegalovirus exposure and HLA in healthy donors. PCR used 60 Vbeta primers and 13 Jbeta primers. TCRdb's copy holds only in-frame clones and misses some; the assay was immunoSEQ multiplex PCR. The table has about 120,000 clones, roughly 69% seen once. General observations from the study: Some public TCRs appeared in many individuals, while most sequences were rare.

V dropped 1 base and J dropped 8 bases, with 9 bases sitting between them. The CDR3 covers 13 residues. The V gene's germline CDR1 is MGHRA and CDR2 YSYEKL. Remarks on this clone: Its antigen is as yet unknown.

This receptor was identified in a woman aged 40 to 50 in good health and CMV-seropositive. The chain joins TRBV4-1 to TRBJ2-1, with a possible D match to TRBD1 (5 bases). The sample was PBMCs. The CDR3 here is CASSQAGNYEQFF. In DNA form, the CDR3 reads TGCGCCAGCAGCCAAGCAGGGAATTATGAGCAGTTCTTC.